The 18 T cell receptor beta chains reported below all come from one sample, sequenced in a study of tumour-infiltrating T cells in Burkitt lymphoma. Profiled with immunoSEQ multiplex PCR; TCRdb holds only in-frame clones, not every one. The table lists 6,300 or so clones, 10% of them singletons. Sample: tumor tissue. These TCRs come from a human donor with diffuse large B-cell lymphoma.

This clone was seen a handful of times. The rearrangement uses TRBV10-3 and TRBJ2-3; 7 bases map to TRBD1. With V trimmed by 8 bases and J by 3 bases, 2 bases remained unmatched. From germline, CDR1 is ENHRY and CDR2 SYGVKD. The CDR3 has 12 residues. CDR3 amino acids: CAIGQETDTQYF. CDR3 DNA sequence: TGTGCCATCGGACAGGAAACAGATACGCAGTATTTT.

This rearrangement joins TRBV19 to TRBJ1-1, with D uncertain. Per the germline V gene, CDR1 is LNHDA and CDR2 is SQIVND (reference sequence). The CDR3 is made up of 13 amino acids. V lost 11 bases and J 0 bases, leaving 13 bases between the germline ends. The CDR3 spells CASGYWVNTEAFF. CDR3 DNA sequence: TGTGCCTCAGGATACTGGGTGAACACTGAAGCTTTCTTT.

This clone was observed a few times. The junction departs from the called germline gene at one end, perhaps through a read error. The rearrangement uses TRBV6-5 and TRBJ1-2, with TRBD1 as a possible D gene (5 bases). Germline-derived CDR1 and CDR2 are MNHEY and SVGAGI. The CDR3 covers 11 residues. The CDR3 nucleotides are TGTGCCAGCAGTACCGGGCGGGGGTCGGTTTTC. It is translated as CASSTGRGSVF.

The rearrangement uses TRBV6-5 and TRBJ1-1, with TRBD1 as a possible D gene (6 bases). The V gene's germline CDR1 is MNHEY and CDR2 SVGAGI. The CDR3 consists of 14 residues. Trimming stripped 0 bases from V and 3 bases from J, with 8 bases between. The CDR3 spells CASSYSKGDTEAFF. The CDR3 DNA reads as TGTGCCAGCAGTTACTCGAAGGGGGACACTGAAGCTTTCTTT.

This chain's CDR3 is CAITGRHNSPLHF. CDR3 bases: TGTGCCATCACCGGAAGGCATAATTCACCCCTCCACTTT. V is TRBV10-3 and J is TRBJ1-6; D gene ambiguous. CDR3 size: 13 residues. Germline lookup yields CDR1 ENHRY and CDR2 SYGVKD. The ends were cut back, 7 bases at V and 5 bases at J, with 9 bases in the middle.

The J gene is TRBJ1-1, the V gene TRBV10-2; possibly TRBD1 for D (5 bases). CDR1 is WSHSY, CDR2 SAAADI, per germline. CDR3 size: 13 residues. The V end was cut by 5 bases, the J end by 10 bases, with 17 bases between. The CDR3 here is CASSYAQAAVAFF. The CDR3 region has the DNA TGCGCCAGCAGTTACGCACAGGCCGCGGTAGCTTTCTTT.

J is TRBJ2-7 and V is TRBV27; no firm D call. The CDR3 loop spans 18 amino acids. Trimming shortened V by 3 bases and J by 0 bases, and 21 bases separated the two germline ends. Germline V lookup: CDR1 MNHEY, CDR2 SMNVEV (reference sequence). The CDR3 bases are TGTGCCAGCAGTTTCGATCGACCCCTCCCGACGGCCTCCTACGAGCAGTACTTC. Its translation is CASSFDRPLPTASYEQYF.

There are a few counts of this clone. CDR3 sequence (DNA): TGTGCCAGCAGTTTAGAGGTCTATGGGCGTGAGTTCTTC. It yields the protein CASSLEVYGREFF. This sequence joins TRBV27 and TRBJ2-1; D is undetermined. The CDR3 length is 13 residues. Per the germline V gene, CDR1 is MNHEY and CDR2 is SMNVEV (reference sequence). Trimming stripped 2 bases from V and 14 bases from J, with 16 bases between.

The J gene is TRBJ1-1, the V gene TRBV2; the D gene is possibly TRBD1 (5 bases). CDR3 length: 16 residues. V lost 9 bases to trimming and J lost 3 bases, with 23 bases between them. Germline V gene lookup returns CDR1 SNHLY and CDR2 FYNNEI. The CDR3 region is CARRLSGPRGDTEAFF. CDR3 nucleotide sequence: TGTGCCAGACGCCTTTCCGGCCCTCGGGGGGACACTGAAGCTTTCTTT. The whole variable domain, remainder taken from reference TRBV2 and TRBJ1-1, is EPEVTQTPSHQVTQMGQEVILRCVPISNHLYFYWYRQILGQKVEFLVSFYNNEISEKSEIFDDQFSVERPDGSNFTLKIRSTKLEDSAMYFCARRLSGPRGDTEAFFGQGTRLTVV.

This clone showed up just a few times. The V call is TRBV5-1, the J call TRBJ2-7, with TRBD1 identical over 10 bases. The CDR3 is 14 residues long. After removal of 4 bases from V and 2 bases from J, the junction contained 3 bases not matched to a gene. Germline lookup yields CDR1 SGHRS and CDR2 YFSETQ. The CDR3 sequence is CASSTTGGAYEQYF. CDR3 coding DNA: TGCGCCAGCAGCACGACAGGGGGCGCCTACGAGCAGTACTTC. Combining the CDR3 with reference TRBV5-1 and TRBJ2-7 gives the whole variable domain KAGVTQTPRYLIKTRGQQVTLSCSPISGHRSVSWYQQTPGQGLQFLFEYFSETQRNKGNFPGRFSGRQFSNSRSEMNVSTLELGDSALYLCASSTTGGAYEQYFGPGTRLTVT.

The chain carries TRBV9 and TRBJ2-3, with 16 bases lining up with TRBD2. The CDR3 length is 17 residues. V was clipped by 4 bases and J by 6 bases; unmatched bases: 8. The germline gives CDR1 SGDLS, CDR2 YYNGEE. The CDR3 is CASSPGTSGGGWDTQYF. For the CDR3, the DNA is TGTGCCAGCAGCCCAGGGACTAGCGGGGGGGGCTGGGATACGCAGTATTTT.

This clone came up a few times. The rearrangement uses TRBV7-9 and TRBJ1-2, with D possibly TRBD1 on 6 matching bases. V dropped 1 base and J dropped 4 bases, with 16 bases sitting between them. Germline values: CDR1 SEHNR, CDR2 FQNEAQ (reference sequence). CDR3 length equals 16 residues. The CDR3 region is CASSLESGAGPYGYTF. As DNA, the CDR3 is TGTGCCAGCAGCTTAGAATCAGGGGCAGGTCCCTATGGCTACACCTTC.

V is TRBV20-1 and J is TRBJ1-1; D call uncertain. Between the trimmed V and J ends, which lost 0 bases and 7 bases, there was a span of 3 bases. CDR3 length: 10 amino acids. Germline loops: CDR1 DFQATT, CDR2 SNEGSKA (reference sequence). The CDR3 reads CSAREGEAFF. As DNA, the CDR3 is TGCAGTGCTAGAGAGGGTGAAGCTTTCTTT.

The V call is TRBV5-5, the J call TRBJ1-6, with 7 bases aligning to TRBD1. This CDR3 spans 14 amino acids. Trimming cost V 2 bases and J 7 bases; bases outside gene matches: 3. CDR1 is SGHKS, CDR2 YYEKEE, per germline (reference sequence). CDR3 loop: CASSFRDSNSPLHF. In nucleotides, the CDR3 is TGTGCCAGCAGCTTCAGGGACAGCAATTCACCCCTCCACTTT.

This clone appeared a few times. The rearrangement uses TRBV11-2 and TRBJ1-1, with D uncertain. CDR1 and CDR2 from the germline V gene are SGHAT and FQNNGV. The germline V and J ends were trimmed by 0 bases and 4 bases, with 12 bases remaining between them. CDR3 length: 15 amino acids. The CDR3 DNA reads as TGTGCCAGCAGCTTAGATAGGAGGGCGACCACTGAAGCTTTCTTT. Translation: CASSLDRRATTEAFF.

V is TRBV5-1 and J is TRBJ2-5; the D gene is possibly TRBD2 (6 bases). V lost 4 bases and J 3 bases, leaving 13 bases between the germline ends. The CDR3 sequence is 14 residues long. Germline CDR1 and CDR2: SGHRS and YFSETQ. CDR3: CASSTGTFEETQYF. In nucleotides, the CDR3 is TGCGCCAGCAGCACCGGGACTTTTGAAGAGACCCAGTACTTC. Based on the CDR3 plus reference TRBV5-1 and TRBJ2-5, the full variable domain is KAGVTQTPRYLIKTRGQQVTLSCSPISGHRSVSWYQQTPGQGLQFLFEYFSETQRNKGNFPGRFSGRQFSNSRSEMNVSTLELGDSALYLCASSTGTFEETQYFGPGTRLLVL.

This clone was counted a few times. The rearrangement joins TRBV4-2 to TRBJ1-2, with TRBD1 matching 10 bases. Germline V gene sequence: CDR1 LGHNA, CDR2 YNFKEQ. The CDR3 consists of 15 residues. The J segment lost 7 bases and the V segment lost 4 bases, leaving 9 bases of the junction unmatched. CDR3 region: CASSPDRGRNPGYTF. CDR3 coding DNA: TGTGCCAGCAGCCCAGACAGGGGGCGCAACCCTGGCTACACCTTC.

This clone was detected only a few times. The rearrangement uses TRBV9 and TRBJ1-1; possible D gene TRBD1, 5 bases. Germline loops: CDR1 SGDLS, CDR2 YYNGEE. The CDR3 has 14 residues. Trimming pared 4 bases from V and 11 bases from J, leaving 21 bases between. The CDR3 DNA follows: TGTGCCAGCAGCCCGCCGGGGGGGACTACGGGGGCTTTCTTT. As protein: CASSPPGGTTGAFF.